One sample yielded the 5 T cell receptor beta chains listed below, sequenced in a study of Ad26.COV2.S vaccination and SARS-CoV-2 variants. This sample's treatment: about 20 received Ad26.COV2.S at low or high dose, single or two shots; about 5 received placebo; per-sample allocation not given. Repertoires come from day 63 after the first vaccine or placebo injection. Profiling relied on immunoSEQ multiplex PCR, and the TCRdb table lists in-frame clones only, not all of them. There are some 290,000 clones in the sample; 86% occur only once, and under 2% lies in the top ten. Sequences were derived from peripheral blood, sampled in a trial of Ad26.COV2.S vaccine versus placebo. Receptor source: a person aged 18-65 years who received the Ad26.COV2.S COVID-19 vaccine or a placebo.

The V and J genes are TRBV11-2 and TRBJ1-1, with 7 bases aligning to TRBD1. The CDR3 contains 15 residues. From germline, CDR1 is SGHAT and CDR2 FQNNGV. V dropped 3 bases and J dropped 6; count of bases not matched to a gene: 10. Written as DNA, the CDR3 is TGTGCCAGCAGCTTGGGACAGACCCGTTCGGCTGAAGCTTTCTTT. It yields the protein CASSLGQTRSAEAFF.

This clone was seen more than once but under ten times. The V call is TRBV5-1, the J call TRBJ2-7; 7 bases align to TRBD1. The germline gives CDR1 SGHRS, CDR2 YFSETQ. J lost 3 bases, V lost 5 bases, and 8 bases had no gene match. This CDR3 has 14 residues. The CDR3 region is CASSPLTGNYEQYF. Written as DNA, the CDR3 is TGCGCCAGCAGTCCGTTGACAGGGAACTACGAGCAGTACTTC.

The CDR3, as DNA: TGCGCCAGCAGCGGGACCCACACCGGGGAGCTGTTTTTT. It yields the protein CASSGTHTGELFF. V gene TRBV5-1 combines with J gene TRBJ2-2; D may match TRBD1 or TRBD2 (5 bases each). CDR3 length equals 13 residues. From germline, CDR1 is SGHRS and CDR2 YFSETQ. Trimming took 4 bases from V and 3 from J, leaving 7 bases between them. The full variable domain, rest sourced from reference TRBV5-1 and TRBJ2-2, is KAGVTQTPRYLIKTRGQQVTLSCSPISGHRSVSWYQQTPGQGLQFLFEYFSETQRNKGNFPGRFSGRQFSNSRSEMNVSTLELGDSALYLCASSGTHTGELFFGEGSRLTVL.

V gene TRBV5-4 combines with J gene TRBJ1-2, with a weak D call TRBD1 (6 bases). V lost 0 bases, J lost 6 bases, and 18 bases lay in between. This CDR3 region has 16 residues. Germline V gives CDR1 SGHNT, CDR2 YYREEE (reference sequence). The CDR3 DNA is TGTGCCAGCAGCTTGGCCACCGCACAGGGTTGGCATGGCTACACCTTC. Translation: CASSLATAQGWHGYTF.

The rearrangement links TRBV5-1 to TRBJ2-1, with D tentatively TRBD1 or TRBD2 (5 bases each). This CDR3 has 20 residues. Germline V gives CDR1 SGHRS, CDR2 YFSETQ. The V end was cut by 10 bases, the J end by 7 bases, with 39 bases between. Here the CDR3 DNA reads TGCGCCGCCCCGTCCTTTAGAGGGGTGATGGGGAATGGGGATCGAAATGAGCAGTTCTTC. The encoded protein is CAAPSFRGVMGNGDRNEQFF.